This T cell receptor beta chain derives from a study of human T cells and chemical hapten exposure (TCRdb year 2021). At the level of the whole study: For sensitization, 2% DPC in acetone was applied to a 2 cm by 2 cm area of upper inner arm skin. Patients additionally received weekly therapeutic DPC doses to the scalp throughout the roughly 23-week study period. Patch testing was performed on the upper back with Finn chambers containing 0.01% DPC, and the patch tests were scored after 6 days according to International Contact Dermatitis Research Group standards. The patient cohort, mostly female, included alopecia areata with under or over 50% scalp involvement, alopecia totalis and alopecia universalis. The libraries were sequenced as a pool, and the TCR yield per sample differed mostly because of small variations in library volumes within the pool. This study followed changes in the peripheral blood TCR repertoire in vivo during primary and secondary sensitization of alopecia patients to the hapten diphenylcyclopropenone (DPC). Blood was sampled from patients pre-sensitization (week 0) and at 2, 6 and about 24 weeks after DPC sensitization. Roughly 30 alopecia patients gave blood for TCR sequencing at one to four time points (pre-sensitization, 2, 6 and 24 weeks). What the study reported, not specific to this receptor: After repeated subsampling, the strength of the expansion versus patch-test correlation and the threshold at which it became significant changed. The number of TCRs above 1 in 1000 frequency did not change with DPC sensitization; there was no evidence of global repertoire structure alterations. Expanded TCRs formed significantly more large CDR3 similarity clusters than pre-sensitization or healthy control sets, consistent with antigen-driven responses. Alopecia, a presumed autoimmune disease, was present in all patients, so the immune response of the patients might differ from that of healthy individuals. A positive correlation was found between the number of PT1 expanded TCRs and patch test score, with significance reached at thresholds 8, 16 and 32 but not 4.

At least ten counts were recorded for this clonotype. The target of this receptor is not known. Base qualities are missing; no much larger clone stands one base away. Taken from cysteine to phenylalanine, the CDR3 has 15 residues. The kept DNA is CDR3 alone, 45 bases in frame from the first base. Trimming accounts for 8 bases at V and 3 bases at J, while the number of junction bases matched to no gene is 10. Taken from the germline V gene (reference sequence), the CDR1 and CDR2 loops are GTSNPN and SVGIG. The time point label of this sample denotes: patch test 2, 6 weeks after DPC sensitization. This specimen's treatment or condition label, interpreted: therapeutic diphenylcyclopropenone sensitization with weekly scalp DPC. Blood at each patch-test visit was drawn before the patch test was applied. Patients were eligible if aged 18 to 70, diagnosed with alopecia and judged suitable for DPC therapy, and pregnant patients were excluded. Unfractionated whole blood was collected in Tempus Blood RNA tubes, and total RNA was extracted from that blood.

The method behind the library was RACE. The sequencing machine was a NextSeq 500. During library preparation, unique molecular identifiers were attached to individual cDNA molecules so that TCRs could be counted in a quantitative, reproducible way. Both TCR alpha and TCR beta chains were sequenced from each blood RNA sample. Turning to the authors' computational methods: Samples had a median of about 90,000 TCRs, with a range from roughly 23,224 to 700,000. V, J and CDR3 annotation of the TCR reads was performed with the Decombinator software suite. To make PS versus PT1 abundance plots, every sample was subsampled to the same number of TCRs (28,000). Expanded TCRs were defined as absent before sensitization and observed at least eight times at the 2-week time point. TCRdb reran the public reads through fastp at Q25 and MiXCR, keeping productive beta chains. A single entry per CDR3 protein holds the most common genes and DNA from its merged rows. Here the V and J calls rest on TCRdb's processing, not on the authors' analysis. The sample records roughly 140,000 distinct CDR3 sequences, about 11% of which are singletons. The ten biggest clones cover about 1.3% of the sample.

The sequenced sample was whole blood, obtained in connection with sensitization to the hapten diphenylcyclopropenone (DPC). This clonotype was sampled from a woman between 45 and 60 years old with alopecia areata. Some clones in this sample may be carry-over from other donors' samples. The rearrangement joined TRBV30 to TRBJ1-2, with 12 central nucleotides matching TRBD1. The CDR3 region reads CAGLGTGGGHYGYTF. The nucleotide sequence reads as follows: TGTGCCGGACTCGGGACAGGGGGCGGACACTATGGCTACACCTTC. Reference TRBV30 and TRBJ1-2 proteins supply the regions before and after the CDR3; the full variable domain is: SQTIHQWPATLVQPVGSPLSLECTVEGTSNPNLYWYRQAAGRGLQLLFYSVGIGQISSEVPQNLSASRPQDRQFILSSKKLLLSDSGFYLCAGLGTGGGHYGYTFGSGTRLTVV.